This T cell receptor beta chain stems from a study of OX40 agonist ivuxolimab in advanced cancers. In terms of the full investigation: Ivuxolimab, which targeted the costimulatory receptor OX40 (CD134), was an agonistic, fully human IgG2 monoclonal antibody. A male proportion of 70% to 90% and a mean age of roughly 55 years, ranging from roughly 23 to 80, were recorded for the dose-escalation cohort. Partial responses were achieved by three dose-escalation patients, of whom one had hepatocellular carcinoma and two had cutaneous melanoma. Intravenous ivuxolimab was administered to patients every 2 weeks at six dose levels: 0.01, 0.1, 0.3, 1.5, 3 and 10 mg/kg. Of the approximately 50 patients in dose escalation, approximately 20 had hepatocellular carcinoma, about 15 had melanoma, 9 had renal cell carcinoma and 9 had head and neck cancer. Prior anti-PD-1, anti-PD-L1 or anti-CTLA-4 therapy was permitted, and checkpoint inhibitors had been received by about 37% of dose-escalation patients. The point of sequencing TCRbeta in the periphery was to test whether ivuxolimab changed TCR sequence diversity and drove clonal T-cell expansion. The paper covers the monotherapy dose-escalation part of the phase I ivuxolimab trial, which included N of about 50 patients. The study at large found these results: In the 0.1-3.0 mg/kg groups, partial responders were among the patients with the lowest normalized peripheral clonal expansion, particularly in CD8+ T cells. The antigen specificity of the clonally expanded peripheral T cells was not determined. After ivuxolimab, CD8+ T cells had more expanded clones than CD4+ T cells on average. At doses of 0.1 to 3.0 mg/kg, clonal expansion of both CD4+ and CD8+ blood T cells was observed from baseline to week 6. Low levels of normalized T-cell clonal expansion were also seen in some patients who did not respond.

Patients with autoimmune disease history or receiving systemic immunosuppression were excluded from the trial. Peripheral blood for TCR sequencing was collected from all dose cohorts at baseline, on cycle 4 day 1, and on cycle 7 day 1. Samples were obtained from an open-label, multicenter, first-in-human phase I dose-escalation trial of ivuxolimab. Adults with locally advanced or metastatic melanoma, renal cell carcinoma, hepatocellular carcinoma or head and neck squamous cell carcinoma were enrolled in the trial. CD4+ and CD8+ T cells were sorted separately from peripheral blood before TCR sequencing. To sequence the TCRbeta CDR3 region, genomic DNA was isolated from the sorted cells. The immunoSEQ Assay was used for sequencing of TCRbeta CDR3 regions. TCRdb stores this immuneACCESS table with in-frame sequences only. Part of the clones is absent; in the studies checked, under half of the shortfall reflects unresolved V genes, and no reason is known for the rest. The sample table records 75,000 to 100,000 clones; approximately 80% of these occur just once. The ten top clones hold 5.8% of the sample.

Relative to germline, V is 1 base shorter and J is 0 bases shorter, with 4 bases between their ends. From the germline V gene (reference sequence), CDR1 is SGHKS and CDR2 is YYEKEE. The CDR3 has 14 amino acids, counting the end cysteine and phenylalanine. Here the CDR3 DNA is all that survives: 42 bases in frame from base 1. In the case of this clone: What antigen it recognizes has not been identified. Base quality data are lacking; no much larger clone is found one base away.

The material was CD4+ or CD8+ T cells sorted from blood, obtained in a trial of the OX40 agonist ivuxolimab. Recombination linked TRBV5-5 to TRBJ1-4; no D gene is confidently identified. This clonotype was obtained from an adult with an advanced solid tumor such as melanoma, head and neck, liver or kidney cancer. At the DNA level, the sequence is TGTGCCAGCAGCTTGTTGGCAACTAATGAAAAACTGTTTTTT. The translation is CASSLLATNEKLFF. The full variable domain, completed from the reference TRBV5-5 and TRBJ1-4 proteins outside the CDR3, reads DAGVTQSPTHLIKTRGQQVTLRCSPISGHKSVSWYQQVLGQGPQFIFQYYEKEERGRGNFPDRFSARQFPNYSSELNVNALLLGDSALYLCASSLLATNEKLFFGSGTQLSVL.